These 23 T cell receptor beta chains share one sample of origin, sequenced in a study of identical twins. TCRdb reprocessed the 5' RACE reads via MiXCR and lists one record per CDR3 protein. Seen here are fewer than 450,000 distinct CDR3 sequences, 9% to 10% observed once, and the top ten hold under 9.5%. Material for sequencing was naive T cells sorted from blood. Receptors were obtained from a woman aged 45-59 years in good health.

This clonotype showed up many times. J is TRBJ2-5 and V is TRBV12-3 or TRBV12-4, with 12 bases aligning to TRBD2. This CDR3 region has 14 residues. V dropped 11 bases and J dropped 3; count of bases not matched to a gene: 7. The CDR3 reads CASERTSGKETQYF. CDR3 sequence (DNA): TGTGCCTCCGAAAGGACTAGCGGGAAAGAGACCCAGTACTTC.

The chain carries TRBV19 and TRBJ2-6; no reliable D call. Deletions cut 5 bases from V and 0 bases from J, with 8 bases between. This CDR3 spans 15 amino acids. Germline loops: CDR1 LNHDA, CDR2 SQIVND (reference sequence). CDR3 loop: CASSVRDSGANVLTF. The CDR3, as DNA: TGTGCCAGTAGTGTAAGAGACTCTGGGGCCAACGTCCTGACTTTC.

This clonotype was recorded many times. The V call is TRBV28, the J call TRBJ2-7; D unclear. Germline V gives CDR1 MDHEN, CDR2 SYDVKM. There are 14 residues in the CDR3. Trimming cost V 2 bases and J 5 bases, with 13 bases left between them. The CDR3 loop is CASSLRPFLDEQYF. CDR3 bases: TGTGCCAGCAGTTTAAGACCCTTCTTGGACGAGCAGTACTTC.

The chain has TRBV29-1 and TRBJ2-2; TRBD1 matches at 7 bases. The CDR3 is made up of 13 amino acids. The J segment lost 6 bases and the V segment lost 6 bases, leaving 7 bases of the junction unmatched. Germline lookup yields CDR1 SQVTM and CDR2 ANQGSEA. This CDR3 reads CSVADRAAGELFF. For the CDR3, the DNA is TGCAGCGTCGCCGACAGGGCCGCCGGGGAGCTGTTTTTT.

The chain combines TRBV10-3 with TRBJ2-4, with D perhaps TRBD1 (6 bases). CDR1 is ENHRY and CDR2 is SYGVKD in the germline V gene. V was pared by 3 bases and J by 11 bases, with 11 bases between. The CDR3 has 12 residues. In DNA, the CDR3 is TGTGCCATCAGTGACGTACAGGGCCTTCAGTACTTC. It codes for CAISDVQGLQYF.

This clonotype was seen a few times. The chain uses TRBV14 and TRBJ2-5; perhaps TRBD2 as D (6 bases). The CDR3 contains 14 residues. The V gene lost 3 bases and the J gene lost 5 bases, with 13 bases spanning the gap. Germline CDR1 reads SGHDN; CDR2 reads FVKESK. Here the CDR3 DNA reads TGTGCCAGCAGCCAGGAACCGGGACTTGAGACCCAGTACTTC. Translating it yields CASSQEPGLETQYF.

The genes are TRBV5-1 and TRBJ2-1, with unresolved D. V dropped 0 bases and J dropped 4 bases, with 8 bases sitting between them. From germline, CDR1 is SGHRS and CDR2 YFSETQ. CDR3 length: 14 amino acids. This chain's CDR3 is CASSLDPRYNEQFF. The CDR3, as DNA: TGCGCCAGCAGCTTGGATCCGCGGTACAATGAGCAGTTCTTC. The full variable domain, with the rest looked up from reference TRBV5-1 and TRBJ2-1, is KAGVTQTPRYLIKTRGQQVTLSCSPISGHRSVSWYQQTPGQGLQFLFEYFSETQRNKGNFPGRFSGRQFSNSRSEMNVSTLELGDSALYLCASSLDPRYNEQFFGPGTRLTVL.

This clonotype showed up just a few times. V usage is TRBV18 and J usage is TRBJ2-7, with 8 bases that match TRBD2. CDR3 length: 14 residues. From germline, CDR1 is KGHSH and CDR2 LQKENI. Losses at the gene ends were 5 bases for V and 6 bases for J; bases not matched to a gene: 9. The CDR3 spells CASSSGTRGGEQYV. In DNA form, the CDR3 reads TGTGCCAGCTCATCCGGGACTAGGGGAGGCGAGCAGTACGTC.

This clonotype has a count of ten or more. CDR3 residues: CASSHQTGRKGWGLHREQFF. As DNA, the CDR3 is TGTGCCAGCAGCCACCAGACCGGGAGGAAGGGTTGGGGTTTACATCGTGAGCAGTTCTTC. The chain has TRBV3-1 and TRBJ2-1; 7 positions match TRBD2. The trim removed 3 bases at V and 9 bases at J, leaving 26 bases unmatched. From germline, CDR1 is LGHDT and CDR2 YNNKEL (reference sequence). This CDR3 region has 20 residues.

This clonotype was observed a few times. The J gene is TRBJ2-4, the V gene TRBV5-1; TRBD1 or TRBD2 may be the D gene (5 bases each). Germline V gives CDR1 SGHRS, CDR2 YFSETQ. The ends were cut back, 0 bases at V and 1 base at J, with 11 bases in the middle. The CDR3 has 16 residues. The CDR3 DNA reads TGCGCCAGCAGCTTGGGATCAGGGACGGCCAAAAACATTCAGTACTTC. Amino acids: CASSLGSGTAKNIQYF. Together with reference TRBV5-1 and TRBJ2-4, the CDR3 gives the full variable domain: KAGVTQTPRYLIKTRGQQVTLSCSPISGHRSVSWYQQTPGQGLQFLFEYFSETQRNKGNFPGRFSGRQFSNSRSEMNVSTLELGDSALYLCASSLGSGTAKNIQYFGAGTRLSVL.

This clonotype was seen ten or more times. This rearrangement joins TRBV5-5 to TRBJ2-5, with D unresolved. The germline CDR1 and CDR2 sequences are SGHKS and YYEKEE (reference sequence). The CDR3 contains 15 residues. Trimming left V 1 base short and J 5 bases short, with 15 bases between. The CDR3 nucleotides read TGTGCCAGCAGCTTGCCGCGGCACCCGGTGGAGACCCAGTACTTC. This codes for CASSLPRHPVETQYF.

The CDR3 sequence is CSATSTSGYTDTQYF. The CDR3 DNA sequence: TGCAGTGCCACCTCGACTAGCGGCTACACAGATACGCAGTATTTT. The J gene is TRBJ2-3, the V gene TRBV20-1, with TRBD2 identical over 9 bases. J was trimmed by 2 bases and V by 6 bases; bases with no gene match: 9. In germline, CDR1 is DFQATT, CDR2 SNEGSKA (reference sequence). The CDR3 runs to 15 residues.

The rearrangement links TRBV7-8 to TRBJ2-1; 11 bases agree with TRBD2. CDR3 length equals 17 residues. The germline V gene has CDR1 SGHVS and CDR2 FQNEAQ. The ends lost 5 bases at V and 8 bases at J; junction bases unmatched: 14. The CDR3 DNA reads TGTGCCAGCAGCCCCCGGATAGCGGGAGGGCCGGGTGATGAGCAGTTCTTC. As protein: CASSPRIAGGPGDEQFF.

This clonotype has at least ten counts. The chain uses TRBV29-1 and TRBJ1-4; the D is unclear. Germline assignment: CDR1 SQVTM and CDR2 ANQGSEA. The ends were cut back, 4 bases at V and 8 bases at J, with 5 bases in the middle. The CDR3 runs to 10 residues. The DNA of the CDR3 is TGCAGCGTTGGCGCCGAAAAACTGTTTTTT. Translating it yields CSVGAEKLFF.

A few counts support this clonotype. The V and J genes are TRBV24-1 and TRBJ2-7, with D perhaps TRBD1 or TRBD2 (5 bases each). The germline V gene encodes CDR1 KGHDR and CDR2 SFDVKD. The CDR3 extends over 15 amino acids. With 3 bases removed from V and 0 bases from J, the gap between germline ends came to 11 bases. In nucleotides, the CDR3 is TGTGCCACCAGTGATCCCCGGGACGCCTCCTACGAGCAGTACTTC. Its translation: CATSDPRDASYEQYF.

The chain links TRBV30 to TRBJ1-2; 8 bases are shared with TRBD1. Per germline, CDR1 GTSNPN and CDR2 SVGIG (reference sequence). Germline trimming cut 5 bases from V and 9 bases from J; bases unmatched to any gene: 11. The CDR3 spans 13 residues. This CDR3 reads CAWLGTGISSYTF. As DNA, the CDR3 is TGTGCCTGGCTAGGGACAGGCATTTCGAGCTACACCTTC.

A few counts support this clonotype. The chain couples TRBV28 to TRBJ2-1, with TRBD2 matching over 8 bases. The junction had 7 bases not matched to a gene; V was cut back by 5 bases and J by 1 base. This CDR3 is 16 amino acids long. Germline loops: CDR1 MDHEN, CDR2 SYDVKM. CDR3 residues: CASSPTSGPSYNEQFF. The CDR3, as DNA: TGTGCCAGCAGTCCTACTAGCGGCCCTTCCTACAATGAGCAGTTCTTC.

The V gene is TRBV20-1, the J gene TRBJ2-3; TRBD2 matches 7 bases. The CDR3 spans 15 residues. V shed 2 bases, J shed 2 bases, and the junction held 7 bases outside the gene matches. CDR1 is DFQATT and CDR2 is SNEGSKA in the germline V gene (reference sequence). This CDR3 is CSARLGREPTDTQYF. The CDR3 DNA reads TGCAGTGCTAGATTAGGGCGGGAGCCCACAGATACGCAGTATTTT.

V and J are TRBV7-9 and TRBJ1-3; D not certain. V lost 5 bases and J lost 4, with 9 bases in between. Germline lookup yields CDR1 SEHNR and CDR2 FQNEAQ (reference sequence). This CDR3 contains 13 residues. CDR3 loop: CASSPWTGNTIYF. The CDR3 bases are TGTGCCAGCAGCCCGTGGACGGGAAACACCATATATTTT. Full variable domain (rest looked up from reference TRBV7-9 and TRBJ1-3): DTGVSQNPRHKITKRGQNVTFRCDPISEHNRLYWYRQTLGQGPEFLTYFQNEAQLEKSRLLSDRFSAERPKGSFSTLEIQRTEQGDSAMYLCASSPWTGNTIYFGEGSWLTVV.

The CDR3 loop is CASSSSWRGSGTGELFF. CDR3 DNA sequence: TGCGCCAGCAGCTCCTCTTGGAGGGGGTCAGGCACCGGGGAGCTGTTTTTT. This chain connects TRBV5-1 to TRBJ2-2, with D perhaps matching TRBD1 or TRBD2 (6 bases each). Germline V gene data show CDR1 as SGHRS and CDR2 as YFSETQ. The CDR3 extends over 17 amino acids. Trimming left V 3 bases short and J 4 bases short, with 19 bases between.

The chain employs TRBV20-1 and TRBJ2-1, with D hard to call. Trimming cost V 1 base and J 2 bases, with 9 bases left between them. The CDR3 extends over 14 amino acids. The germline V gene encodes CDR1 DFQATT and CDR2 SNEGSKA (reference sequence). CDR3 residues: CSARGVRTYNEQFF. The CDR3 nucleotides read TGCAGTGCTAGAGGGGTCCGTACCTACAATGAGCAGTTCTTC.

This clonotype was observed many times. The rearrangement joins TRBV11-3 to TRBJ2-1, with 11 bases that match TRBD2. The germline V gene encodes CDR1 SGHNT and CDR2 YENEEA. V lost 10 bases, J lost 3 bases, and 2 bases stayed unmatched. The CDR3 spans 13 residues. CDR3 loop: CATGTSGYNEQFF. The DNA of the CDR3 is TGTGCCACAGGGACTAGCGGCTACAATGAGCAGTTCTTC.

V usage is TRBV5-1 and J usage is TRBJ1-1; perhaps TRBD1 as D (6 bases). The CDR3 is 13 amino acids. Germline lookup yields CDR1 SGHRS and CDR2 YFSETQ. Trimming stripped 4 bases from V and 3 bases from J, with 10 bases between. The CDR3 is CASSTDSYTEAFF. The CDR3 nucleotides are TGCGCCAGCAGCACGGACAGTTACACTGAAGCTTTCTTT.